This T cell receptor (beta chain) was sequenced for a study of T cells after yellow fever vaccination. A 5'RACE template-switching step, the method used to make TCR cDNA, added a universal primer site and UMIs. TCRdb independently ran MiXCR on the 5' RACE reads; one entry per CDR3 protein. The sample gives about 320,000 distinct CDR3 sequences, approximately 4% of which show up once; approximately 19% is in the top ten. Ten or more counts support this clonotype. No antigen is known for it. The CDR3 runs to 15 residues. Germline lookup yields CDR1 SGHTA and CDR2 FQGNSA. After removal of 5 bases from V and 6 bases from J, the junction contained 6 bases not matched to a gene. Study conclusions and caveats: A small proportion of clonotypes was detected in both the CD4 and CD8 compartments. It was a weaker secondary response, yet one that peaked faster, at day 5 versus 15. Most primary-vaccination clones reappeared after the booster (about 97% CD4, roughly 90% CD8).

The rearrangement uses TRBV7-2 and TRBJ1-5; 11 nucleotides align to TRBD1. This specimen consisted of PBMCs, obtained 15 days after the yellow fever booster vaccination. The clonotype was recovered from a man aged 18 to 35 who received the YFV17D yellow fever vaccine. CDR3 in DNA: TGTGCCAGCAGCACCGGACAGGGGGCAGGTCAGCCCCAGCATTTT. Translating it yields CASSTGQGAGQPQHF.